This T cell receptor (beta chain) was sequenced during a study of T cell clonality in common variable immunodeficiency (dated by TCRdb to the mid-2010s). Broader findings and caveats from the paper: TCRbeta clonality was higher in CVID subjects than in healthy controls (t-test p = 0.018), and the increase was most characteristic of about a third of subjects. Despite equal DNA input, controls averaged around 87,000 unique sequences per sample versus about 32,000 in CVID samples. According to the authors, figuring out what caused the increased clonality in CVID would require sequencing the repertoires of T cell subpopulations. Healthy controls shared more TCRbeta clones with each other than CVID subjects shared among themselves (p < 0.0001). CVID TCRbeta sequences reportedly showed fewer deletions and N-nucleotide insertions and lacked highly modified clones with 13 or more V deletions. Correlations of repertoire features with clinical complications were constrained by heterogeneity among patients within the CVID cohort.

This clone was counted many times. The antigen this receptor binds is unknown. With the read ending 3 residues before the CDR3 end, the germline J gene is used to fill in that end. Sequences LNHDA (CDR1) and SQIVND (CDR2) are obtained from the germline V gene (reference sequence). Reading from cysteine to phenylalanine, the CDR3 counts 13 amino acids. The DNA shown is the part of the CDR3 that was read: 30 bases, in frame from base 1. Cut back by 9 bases and 4 bases, the V and J ends lie 13 bases apart. Most of the CVID patients and most of the healthy controls were of Caucasian heritage. Heparinized peripheral whole blood samples of about 4.5 to 9 ml were collected from each donor. Genomic DNA from adults with common variable immune deficiency (CVID) and from healthy adult controls was the source for sequencing TCRbeta CDR3 repertoires. A total of some 22 healthy adult volunteers (around 12 female and approximately 10 male; age range roughly 23 to 75 years, mean age roughly 34) were included in the control group. To isolate peripheral blood mononuclear cells, diluted blood was subjected to density centrifugation over Hypaque 1077 or Ficoll-Paque. Genomic DNA was obtained from unsorted mononuclear cells through either Qiagen column purification or a centrifugation-based method.

For sequencing input, CVID and control samples contributed equivalent amounts of genomic DNA. For every sample, a 60 bp segment covering the rearranged TCRbeta CDR3 region was amplified and then sequenced. The immunoSEQ assay, a bias-corrected multiplex PCR with high-throughput sequencing, was employed for TCRbeta amplification. In the paper's pipeline: Every unique nucleotide sequence counted as a clone and was annotated with V, D and J genes, copy number and frequency. Sequences were labeled productive if in frame, and non-productive if out of frame or containing stop codons. As previously described, Shannon's entropy was used to calculate clonality. The predicted amino acid sequences of productive clones were used to derive the mean CDR3 Kyte-Doolittle hydropathy. Using the R hclust function, scaled V gene usage was clustered hierarchically with Manhattan distance and complete linkage. Sharing of clones by CDR3 amino acid sequence was evaluated through resampling of 12 repertoires per group over 100 rounds. The repertoires were searched for 70 published EBV-specific and 200 to 300 published CMV-specific TCRbeta sequences. After two CVID samples that produced fewer than 10,000 sequences were dropped from the analysis, 42 CVID repertoires remained. In TCRdb, the immuneACCESS table is reduced to in-frame sequences with V and J assigned. These tables do not hold every clone; where another copy was compared, an unresolved V gene accounts for under half, and the others remain unexplained. V and J calls and clone size are given by that table; D and trimming were obtained from the DNA. This sample has about 60,000 clones, none of them a singleton. The ten top clones hold approximately 1.7% of the sample.

This sequence uses TRBV19 and TRBJ2-1; a tentative D match to TRBD2 spans 7 bases. Sample: peripheral blood mononuclear cells. The TCR was taken from a person aged 18 to 75 in good health. The CDR3 in this case is CASLGGGYNEQFF. The covered CDR3 bases are TGTGCCAGCTTAGGGGGGGGGTACAATGAG.